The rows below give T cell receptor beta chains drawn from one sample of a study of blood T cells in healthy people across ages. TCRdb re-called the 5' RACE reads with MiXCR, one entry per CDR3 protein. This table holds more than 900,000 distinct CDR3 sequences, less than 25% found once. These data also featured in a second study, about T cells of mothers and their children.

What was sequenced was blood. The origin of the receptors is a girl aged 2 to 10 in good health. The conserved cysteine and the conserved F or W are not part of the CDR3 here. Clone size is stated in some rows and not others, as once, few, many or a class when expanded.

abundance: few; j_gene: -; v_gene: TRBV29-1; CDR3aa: SVELTGTGTYEQY
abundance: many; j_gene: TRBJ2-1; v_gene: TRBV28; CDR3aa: ASSFTSGTYNEQF
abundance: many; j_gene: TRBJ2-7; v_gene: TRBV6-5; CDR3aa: ASSYSGTIRVYEQY
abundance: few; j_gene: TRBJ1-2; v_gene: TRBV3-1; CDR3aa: ASSPRTAGSNYGYT
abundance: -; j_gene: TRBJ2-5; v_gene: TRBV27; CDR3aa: ASSLSGLAGAKRGTQY
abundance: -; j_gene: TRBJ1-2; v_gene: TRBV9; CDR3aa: ASSLGQPPYGYT
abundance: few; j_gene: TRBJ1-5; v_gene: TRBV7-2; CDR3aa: ASSLISSNQPQH
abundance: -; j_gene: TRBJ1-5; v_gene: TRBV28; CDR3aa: ASSFPDNQPQH
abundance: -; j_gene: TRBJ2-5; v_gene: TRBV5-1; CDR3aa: ASSFGGEGPFGETQY
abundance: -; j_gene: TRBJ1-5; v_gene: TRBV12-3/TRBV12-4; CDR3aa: ASSYGQGGHQPQH
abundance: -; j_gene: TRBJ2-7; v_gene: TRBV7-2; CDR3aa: ASSSRIGQGAIEQY
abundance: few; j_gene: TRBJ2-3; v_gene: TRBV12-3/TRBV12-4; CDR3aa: ASISRVLAPSTDTQY
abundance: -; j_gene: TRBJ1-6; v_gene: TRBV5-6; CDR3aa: ASSGQGGFGNSPLH
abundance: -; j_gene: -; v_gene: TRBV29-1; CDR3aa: SVGDSQNYEQY
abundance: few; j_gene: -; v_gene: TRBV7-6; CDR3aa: ASSPAPGGPYEQY
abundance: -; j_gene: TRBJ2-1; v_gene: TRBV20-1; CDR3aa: SASGGDFYNEQF
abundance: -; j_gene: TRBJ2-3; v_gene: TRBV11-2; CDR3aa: ASSRTSGLNTDTQY
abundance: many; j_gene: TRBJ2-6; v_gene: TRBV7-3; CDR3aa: ASSLTGFSGANVLT
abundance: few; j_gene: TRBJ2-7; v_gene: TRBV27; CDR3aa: ATGQGVTYEQY
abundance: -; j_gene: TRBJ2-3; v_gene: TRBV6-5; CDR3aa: ASSSGLAGPADTQY
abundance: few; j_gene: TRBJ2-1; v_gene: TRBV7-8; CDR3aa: ASSLFSGQGSYNEQF
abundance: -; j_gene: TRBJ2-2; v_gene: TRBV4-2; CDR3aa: ASSQDGKNTGELF
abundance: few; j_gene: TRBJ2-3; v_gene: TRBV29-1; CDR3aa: SVERNFKGDTQY
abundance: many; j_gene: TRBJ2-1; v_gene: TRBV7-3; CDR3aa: ASSSGASYNEQF
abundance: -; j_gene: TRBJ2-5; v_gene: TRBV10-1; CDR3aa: ASSEPVKTVLAGVREQY
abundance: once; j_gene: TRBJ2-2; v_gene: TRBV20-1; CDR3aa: SAVQPGSGELF
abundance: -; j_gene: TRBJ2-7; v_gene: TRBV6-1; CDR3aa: ASSDPGVSHEQY
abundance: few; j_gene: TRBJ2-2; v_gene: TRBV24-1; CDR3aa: ATSEPTGGDTGELF
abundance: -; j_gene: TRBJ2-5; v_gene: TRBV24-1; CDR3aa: ATSDFPGTGEETQY
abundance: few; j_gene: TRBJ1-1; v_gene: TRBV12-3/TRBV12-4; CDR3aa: ASSFKIMNTEAF
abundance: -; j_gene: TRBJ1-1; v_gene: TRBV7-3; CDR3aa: ASSLIGGQGIYTEAF
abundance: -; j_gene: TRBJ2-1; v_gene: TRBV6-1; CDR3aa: ASGRRDWYNEQF
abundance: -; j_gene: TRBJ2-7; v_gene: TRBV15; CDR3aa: ATSRGGQIYEQY
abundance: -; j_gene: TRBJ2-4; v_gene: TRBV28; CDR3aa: ASSPRRGLAKNIQY
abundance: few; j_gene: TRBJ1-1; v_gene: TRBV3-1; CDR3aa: ASSPPDSPNTEAF
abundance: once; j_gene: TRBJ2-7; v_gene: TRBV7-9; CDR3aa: ASSLQLTGLEQY
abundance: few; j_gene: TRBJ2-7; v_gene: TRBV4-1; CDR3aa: ASSPVAGNVYEQY
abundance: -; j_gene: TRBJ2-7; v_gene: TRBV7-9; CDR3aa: ASSLARQAVYEQY
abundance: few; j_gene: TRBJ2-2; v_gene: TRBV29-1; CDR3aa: SGTSGNTGELF
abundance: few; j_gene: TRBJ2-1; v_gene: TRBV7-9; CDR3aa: AHVPRGRASYNEQF
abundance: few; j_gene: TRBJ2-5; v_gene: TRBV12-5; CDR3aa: ASGFPLTGEETQY
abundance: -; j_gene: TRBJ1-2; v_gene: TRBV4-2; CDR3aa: ASSQENPSGTLLGYT
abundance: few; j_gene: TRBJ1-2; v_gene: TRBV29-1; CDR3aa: SVDAGYYGYT
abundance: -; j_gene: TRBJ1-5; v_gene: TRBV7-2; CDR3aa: ASSPWTDPNNQPQH